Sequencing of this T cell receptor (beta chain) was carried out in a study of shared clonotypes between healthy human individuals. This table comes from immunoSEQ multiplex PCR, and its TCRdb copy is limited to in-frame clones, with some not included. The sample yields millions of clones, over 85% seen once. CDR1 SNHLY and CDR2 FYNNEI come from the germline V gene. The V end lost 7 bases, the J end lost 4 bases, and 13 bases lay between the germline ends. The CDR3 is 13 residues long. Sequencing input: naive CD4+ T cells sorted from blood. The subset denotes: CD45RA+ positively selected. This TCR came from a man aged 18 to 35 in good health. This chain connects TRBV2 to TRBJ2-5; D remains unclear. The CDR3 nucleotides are TGTGCCAGCACAGTCCAGCACACAGAGACCCAGTACTTC. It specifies CASTVQHTETQYF.